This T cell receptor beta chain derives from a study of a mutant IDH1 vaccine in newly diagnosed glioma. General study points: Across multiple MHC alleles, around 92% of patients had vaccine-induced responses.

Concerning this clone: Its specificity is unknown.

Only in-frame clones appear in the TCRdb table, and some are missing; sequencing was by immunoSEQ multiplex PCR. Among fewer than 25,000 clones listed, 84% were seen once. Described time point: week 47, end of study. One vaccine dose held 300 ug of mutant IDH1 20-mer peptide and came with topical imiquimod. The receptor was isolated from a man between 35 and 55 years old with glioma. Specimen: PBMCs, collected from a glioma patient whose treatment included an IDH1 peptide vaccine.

The CDR3 sequence: CASSEGPGTSGYEQYF. CDR3 DNA: TGTGCCAGCAGTGAAGGCCCCGGGACTAGCGGCTACGAGCAGTACTTC. The V and J genes are TRBV2 and TRBJ2-7; TRBD2 matches 11 bases. V was clipped by 1 base and J by 3 bases; unmatched bases: 5. The CDR3 spans 16 residues. Germline V gene data show CDR1 as SNHLY and CDR2 as FYNNEI.